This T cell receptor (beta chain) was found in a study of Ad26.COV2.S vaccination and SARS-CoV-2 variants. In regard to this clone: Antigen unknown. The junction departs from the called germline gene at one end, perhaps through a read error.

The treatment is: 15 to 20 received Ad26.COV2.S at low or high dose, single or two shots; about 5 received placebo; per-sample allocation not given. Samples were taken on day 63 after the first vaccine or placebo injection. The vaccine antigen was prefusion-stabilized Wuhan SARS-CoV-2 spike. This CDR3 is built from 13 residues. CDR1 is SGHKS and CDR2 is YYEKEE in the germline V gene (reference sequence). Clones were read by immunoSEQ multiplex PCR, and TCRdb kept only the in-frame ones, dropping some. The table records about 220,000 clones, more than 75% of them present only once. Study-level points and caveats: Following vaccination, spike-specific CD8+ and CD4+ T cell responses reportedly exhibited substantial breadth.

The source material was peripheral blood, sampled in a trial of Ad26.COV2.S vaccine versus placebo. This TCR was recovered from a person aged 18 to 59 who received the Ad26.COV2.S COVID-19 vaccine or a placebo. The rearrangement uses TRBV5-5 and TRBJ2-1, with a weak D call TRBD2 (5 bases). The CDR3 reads CASSLADYDEQFF. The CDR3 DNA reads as TGTGCCAGCAGCTTGGCCGACTACGATGAGCAGTTCTTC.